These 20 T cell receptor beta chains were all obtained from the same sample, sequenced in a study of blood T cell repertoires in COVID-19. The repertoire was sequenced with immunoSEQ multiplex PCR; TCRdb's copy has only in-frame clones and lacks some. The profile shows hundreds of thousands of clones, roughly 87% of them singletons. Sequencing was carried out using PBMCs or T cells enriched from blood (not recorded which). These receptors all stem from a woman in her thirties or forties who had recovered from COVID-19.

This chain links TRBV5-1 with TRBJ2-6; 11 bases map to TRBD2. Germline CDR1 is SGHRS and CDR2 is YFSETQ. This CDR3 comprises 19 residues. The V gene end was trimmed by 4 bases and the J gene end by 0 bases; junction bases not matched to a gene: 9. CDR3 nucleotides: TGCGCCAGCAGCGGAGGGACTAGCGGACCCTCCTCTGGGGCCAACGTCCTGACTTTC. It is translated as CASSGGTSGPSSGANVLTF. Full variable domain (missing parts from reference TRBV5-1 and TRBJ2-6): KAGVTQTPRYLIKTRGQQVTLSCSPISGHRSVSWYQQTPGQGLQFLFEYFSETQRNKGNFPGRFSGRQFSNSRSEMNVSTLELGDSALYLCASSGGTSGPSSGANVLTFGAGSRLTVL.

This chain links TRBV5-4 with TRBJ2-2; 12 bases fit TRBD2. Germline values: CDR1 SGHNT, CDR2 YYREEE (reference sequence). The junction had 9 bases not matched to a gene; V was cut back by 4 bases and J by 5 bases. This CDR3 contains 17 residues. The CDR3 DNA is TGTGCCAGCAGCCGGGTCCTAGCGGGAGGGGGGACCGGGGAGCTGTTTTTT. It encodes CASSRVLAGGGTGELFF.

The chain combines TRBV12-3 or TRBV12-4 with TRBJ2-7, with a possible D match to TRBD1 (6 bases). The CDR3 runs to 13 residues. V was trimmed by 5 bases and J by 3 bases, leaving 11 bases between them. The CDR3: CASSTGTLYEQYF. The CDR3 coding sequence is TGTGCCAGCAGTACCGGGACACTCTACGAGCAGTACTTC.

The chain uses TRBV28 and TRBJ2-2; D remains unclear. V lost 5 bases, J lost 0 bases, and 10 bases lay in between. Germline assignment: CDR1 MDHEN and CDR2 SYDVKM. CDR3 length equals 15 residues. The DNA of the CDR3 is TGTGCCAGCAGTGAGGTTGTCGCGAACACCGGGGAGCTGTTTTTT. Amino acids: CASSEVVANTGELFF.

The V call is TRBV7-2, the J call TRBJ2-1; 14 positions match TRBD2. From germline, CDR1 is SGHTA and CDR2 FQGNSA. V shed 1 base, J shed 14 bases, and the junction held 10 bases outside the gene matches. The CDR3 length is 16 residues. The CDR3 protein is CASSLDGTSGRMSKFF. Here the CDR3 DNA reads TGTGCCAGCAGCTTAGACGGGACTAGCGGGAGAATGAGTAAGTTCTTC.

The chain is built from TRBV19 and TRBJ1-2, with TRBD1 identical over 10 bases. The germline gives CDR1 LNHDA, CDR2 SQIVND (reference sequence). Germline trimming cut 6 bases from V and 7 bases from J; bases unmatched to any gene: 5. The CDR3 contains 13 residues. In nucleotides, the CDR3 is TGTGCCAGTAGGATGGGACAGGGGTTTGGCTACACCTTC. Amino acid sequence: CASRMGQGFGYTF.

The chain joins TRBV7-8 to TRBJ1-5; D is possibly TRBD1 (5 bases). This CDR3 contains 14 residues. Germline-derived CDR1 and CDR2 are SGHVS and FQNEAQ. V was shortened by 3 bases and J by 2 bases, with 8 bases between the two germline ends. The CDR3 here is CASSFSRGNQPQHF. CDR3 in DNA: TGTGCCAGCAGCTTCAGCAGGGGCAATCAGCCCCAGCATTTT.

This clone was recorded once. The V and J genes are TRBV12-1 and TRBJ1-5. TRBV12-1 is annotated as a pseudogene. The CDR3 sequence is 19 residues long. CDR3 sequence: CASSFSRGRAGVTNQPQHF. The CDR3 DNA sequence: TGTGCCAGCAGCTTTTCCCGAGGAAGGGCGGGGGTTACAAATCAGCCCCAGCATTTT.

This clone was seen a handful of times. CDR3 bases: TGTGCCAGCAGAGCTCCGGGACTTAATTCACCCCTCCACTTT. Its protein product is CASRAPGLNSPLHF. This sequence joins TRBV2 and TRBJ1-6, with D possibly matching TRBD1 (5 bases). The ends were cut back, 6 bases at V and 6 bases at J, with 12 bases in the middle. CDR3 length equals 14 residues. CDR1 is SNHLY, CDR2 FYNNEI, per germline.

The chain is built from TRBV4-1 and TRBJ2-7; 8 bases match TRBD1. This CDR3 has 13 residues. Germline V gene sequence: CDR1 MGHRA, CDR2 YSYEKL. J lost 3 bases, V lost 2 bases, and 0 bases had no gene match. The CDR3 region is CASSQTGGYEQYF. For the CDR3, the DNA is TGCGCCAGCAGCCAAACAGGGGGCTACGAGCAGTACTTC.

This chain links TRBV29-1 with TRBJ2-1, with 11 bases lining up with TRBD2. CDR3 size: 14 residues. Germline V gene lookup returns CDR1 SQVTM and CDR2 ANQGSEA. The CDR3, as DNA: TGCATGGTGGTTAGCGGGAGGGCCATCGATGAGCAGTTCTTC. Protein: CMVVSGRAIDEQFF.

This clone appeared a single time. The chain recombines TRBV20-1 with TRBJ1-6; 7 nucleotides line up with TRBD1. Losses at the gene ends were 3 bases for V and 7 bases for J; bases not matched to a gene: 9. Germline V gene data show CDR1 as DFQATT and CDR2 as SNEGSKA (reference sequence). The CDR3 loop spans 15 amino acids. CDR3 sequence (DNA): TGCAGTGCTAGTGCCTCAGGGGGTATCAATTCACCCCTCCACTTT. Translated, it gives CSASASGGINSPLHF.

The V and J genes are TRBV19 and TRBJ2-1, with TRBD2 identical over 15 bases. CDR1 LNHDA and CDR2 SQIVND come from the germline V gene (reference sequence). The CDR3 is 17 amino acids. The trim removed 10 bases at V and 8 bases at J, leaving 15 bases unmatched. CDR3 nucleotides: TGTGCCACCCAATCCGGACTAGCGGGAGGGCCTCACGATGAGCAGTTCTTC. Translating it yields CATQSGLAGGPHDEQFF.

The chain links TRBV28 to TRBJ1-1, with 8 bases fitting TRBD1. CDR1 and CDR2 (germline): MDHEN, SYDVKM. The V segment lost 6 bases and the J segment 5 bases; nucleotides outside the gene matches: 5. The CDR3 totals 13 residues. As DNA, the CDR3 is TGTGCCAGCAGGACAGGGGCGCGTACTGAAGCTTTCTTT. Its translation is CASRTGARTEAFF.

This chain connects TRBV25-1 to TRBJ2-3; maybe TRBD2 (5 bases). The CDR3 extends over 14 amino acids. The ends were cut back, 5 bases at V and 2 bases at J, with 11 bases in the middle. The germline CDR1 and CDR2 sequences are MGHDK and SYGVNS. In DNA, the CDR3 is TGTGCCAGCAGTCGAGGGTCCCCCACAGATACGCAGTATTTT. This translates into CASSRGSPTDTQYF.

The CDR3 region is CASSFLAGGTTDTQYF. CDR3 coding DNA: TGTGCCAGTAGTTTCCTAGCGGGAGGTACCACAGATACGCAGTATTTT. The chain recombines TRBV19 with TRBJ2-3, with 11 bases identical to TRBD2. The CDR3 runs to 16 residues. J was trimmed by 2 bases and V by 5 bases; bases with no gene match: 6. CDR1 is LNHDA and CDR2 is SQIVND in the germline V gene (reference sequence).

This rearrangement joins TRBV7-2 to TRBJ2-5, with TRBD2 identical over 9 bases. The CDR3 has 18 residues. V dropped 1 base and J dropped 4; count of bases not matched to a gene: 13. In germline, CDR1 is SGHTA, CDR2 FQGNSA. Here the CDR3 reads CASSLETGLAPWVETQYF. DNA for the CDR3: TGTGCCAGCAGCTTAGAAACGGGACTAGCCCCCTGGGTAGAGACCCAGTACTTC.

CDR3 sequence reads: CASSLGVLAGGSQETQYF. The DNA for the CDR3 is TGTGCCAGCAGCTTAGGAGTGTTGGCGGGAGGGTCGCAAGAGACCCAGTACTTC. The chain combines TRBV7-6 with TRBJ2-5; TRBD2 matches at 9 bases. The CDR3 is 18 residues long. Germline values: CDR1 SGHVS, CDR2 FNYEAQ. The V gene end was trimmed by 1 base and the J gene end by 2 bases; junction bases not matched to a gene: 11.

The chain links TRBV19 to TRBJ2-1; D is perhaps TRBD2 (6 bases). The V gene's germline CDR1 is LNHDA and CDR2 SQIVND (reference sequence). V was cut by 7 bases and J by 7 bases, with 23 bases left in between. This CDR3 is built from 16 residues. CDR3 in DNA: TGTGCCAGTATCCCAGGGACTGTGGGGCTCTCGAATGAGCAGTTCTTC. Amino acids: CASIPGTVGLSNEQFF.

The chain links TRBV12-3 or TRBV12-4 to TRBJ2-7, with D maybe TRBD1 (5 bases). The CDR3 covers 12 residues. The V end lost 9 bases, the J end lost 1 base, and 10 bases lay between the germline ends. The CDR3 spells CASKGLSYEQYF. CDR3 bases: TGTGCCAGTAAGGGGTTATCCTACGAGCAGTACTTC.